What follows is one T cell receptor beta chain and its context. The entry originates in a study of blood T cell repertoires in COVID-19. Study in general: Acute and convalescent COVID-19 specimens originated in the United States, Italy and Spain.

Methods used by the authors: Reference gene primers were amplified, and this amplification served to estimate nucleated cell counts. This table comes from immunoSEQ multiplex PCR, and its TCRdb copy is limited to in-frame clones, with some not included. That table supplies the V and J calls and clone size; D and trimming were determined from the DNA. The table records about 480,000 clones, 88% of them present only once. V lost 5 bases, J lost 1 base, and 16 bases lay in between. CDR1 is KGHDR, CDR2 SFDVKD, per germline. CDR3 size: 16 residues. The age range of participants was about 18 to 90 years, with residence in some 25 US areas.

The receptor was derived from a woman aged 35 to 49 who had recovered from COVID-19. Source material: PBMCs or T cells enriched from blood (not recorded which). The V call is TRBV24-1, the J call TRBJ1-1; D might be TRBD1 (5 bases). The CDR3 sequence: CATSGTGKLGNTEAFF. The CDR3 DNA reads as TGTGCCACCAGTGGTACAGGCAAGTTGGGGAACACTGAAGCTTTCTTT.